Each of the 14 T cell receptor beta chains below was sequenced from the same sample in a study of post-analysis software for immune sequencing data. General observations from the study: The study found TRBV5-6, TRBV5-1 and TRBV20-1 among a few TRBV segments more frequent in patients than controls.

No cognate antigen is known for these TCRs. Unique molecular identifiers were built into the TCR beta cDNA libraries. One entry per CDR3 protein results from TCRdb running MiXCR on the PCR reads. This table has about 540,000 distinct CDR3 sequences, around 36% appearing once. The source material was blood. The receptors derive from a girl under 18 with multiple sclerosis.

This clonotype was picked up a small number of times. V gene TRBV28 combines with J gene TRBJ1-2; 7 bases agree with TRBD1. This CDR3 comprises 13 residues. J lost 8 bases, V lost 5 bases, and 8 bases had no gene match. Germline CDR1 is MDHEN and CDR2 is SYDVKM. The chain's CDR3 is CASSDRQGWGYTF. The CDR3, as DNA: TGTGCCAGCAGTGATCGACAGGGTTGGGGCTACACCTTC.

This clonotype was detected a few times. The chain recombines TRBV7-9 with TRBJ2-1; 11 nucleotides match TRBD1. The V gene end was trimmed by 5 bases and the J gene end by 10 bases; junction bases not matched to a gene: 7. Looked up from germline, CDR1 is SEHNR and CDR2 is FQNEAQ (reference sequence). The CDR3 is 14 amino acids. The CDR3 bases are TGTGCCAGCAGCAAAGGACAGGGGGCATGGGAGCAGTTCTTC. It encodes CASSKGQGAWEQFF.

The table lists this clonotype with a few counts. J is TRBJ2-5 and V is TRBV5-1; TRBD2 agrees at 8 bases. This CDR3 is 16 amino acids long. The germline V gene has CDR1 SGHRS and CDR2 YFSETQ. With V trimmed by 1 base and J by 1 base, 6 bases remained unmatched. CDR3 coding DNA: TGCGCCAGCAGCTTGTCAGTAGCGGGACCCCAAGAGACCCAGTACTTC. Translated: CASSLSVAGPQETQYF.

The chain uses TRBV27 and TRBJ2-7, with unresolved D. Trimming shortened V by 0 bases and J by 0 bases, and 18 bases separated the two germline ends. The CDR3 is 18 amino acids. Germline values: CDR1 MNHEY, CDR2 SMNVEV (reference sequence). The DNA for the CDR3 is TGTGCCAGCAGTTTATCCGGGTCTCGGGCAGCGAACTCCTACGAGCAGTACTTC. Its protein is CASSLSGSRAANSYEQYF.

The gene calls are TRBV5-1 and TRBJ1-2; D is ambiguous. The CDR3 spans 14 residues. V was shortened by 2 bases and J by 2 bases, with 10 bases between the two germline ends. Germline lookup yields CDR1 SGHRS and CDR2 YFSETQ. CDR3: CASSFGRQNYGYTF. The CDR3, as DNA: TGCGCCAGCAGCTTCGGACGCCAGAACTATGGCTACACCTTC. Full variable domain (remainder filled in from reference TRBV5-1 and TRBJ1-2): KAGVTQTPRYLIKTRGQQVTLSCSPISGHRSVSWYQQTPGQGLQFLFEYFSETQRNKGNFPGRFSGRQFSNSRSEMNVSTLELGDSALYLCASSFGRQNYGYTFGSGTRLTVV.

The V gene is TRBV20-1, the J gene TRBJ1-2, with D unresolved. Trimming took 3 bases from V and 4 from J, leaving 3 bases between them. The CDR3 is 10 residues long. Germline V gives CDR1 DFQATT, CDR2 SNEGSKA (reference sequence). This CDR3 reads CSARSYGYTF. The CDR3 nucleotides read TGCAGTGCTAGGAGCTATGGCTACACCTTC.

This clonotype was seen more than once but under ten times. The chain recombines TRBV20-1 with TRBJ2-2; D is uncertain. The germline CDR1 and CDR2 sequences are DFQATT and SNEGSKA (reference sequence). The CDR3 loop spans 13 amino acids. Trimming took off 0 bases at V and 6 bases at J, with 8 bases between the two ends. The CDR3 DNA reads TGCAGTGCTAGAGACCACGCCCCCGGGGAGCTGTTTTTT. This gives the protein CSARDHAPGELFF.

The V and J genes are TRBV7-2 and TRBJ2-5; tentatively, D is TRBD2 (5 bases). CDR1 is SGHTA, CDR2 FQGNSA, per germline. The CDR3 has 13 amino acids. V lost 4 bases to trimming and J lost 5 bases, with 11 bases between them. CDR3 coding DNA: TGTGCCAGCAGCTCCCGACTACATGAGACCCAGTACTTC. It is translated as CASSSRLHETQYF.

This clonotype was picked up one time. CDR3 protein: CASSPLGQGASGSPLHF. The CDR3 DNA reads as TGTGCCAGCAGTCCCCTAGGACAGGGGGCGTCGGGTTCACCCCTCCACTTT. The chain combines TRBV6-6 with TRBJ1-6; TRBD1 matches at 11 bases. Losses at the gene ends were 5 bases for V and 9 bases for J; bases not matched to a gene: 12. The CDR3 length is 17 residues. Germline CDR1 and CDR2: MNHNY and SVGAGI (reference sequence).

The V and J genes are TRBV3-1 and TRBJ2-3; a possible D gene is TRBD2 (6 bases). The V gene lost 3 bases and the J gene lost 6 bases, with 13 bases spanning the gap. The CDR3 runs 14 residues. Germline loops: CDR1 LGHDT, CDR2 YNNKEL (reference sequence). CDR3 bases: TGTGCCAGCAGCCACAGGACCAGCGGGGATACGCAGTATTTT. Protein: CASSHRTSGDTQYF.

The chain is built from TRBV11-2 and TRBJ2-7; D is unclear. V was cut by 1 base and J by 3 bases, with 13 bases left in between. This CDR3 has 15 residues. Germline-derived CDR1 and CDR2 are SGHAT and FQNNGV. CDR3 sequence: CASSLVPHRSYEQYF. Here the CDR3 DNA reads TGTGCCAGCAGCTTAGTCCCGCACCGAAGCTACGAGCAGTACTTC.

The chain couples TRBV15 to TRBJ2-3, with D hard to call. Trimming cost V 5 bases and J 2 bases, with 14 bases left between them. CDR1 and CDR2 from the germline V gene are LNHNV and YYDKDF (reference sequence). This CDR3 has 15 residues. As DNA, the CDR3 is TGTGCCACCAGCGGGCAGCTTGGCTCCACAGATACGCAGTATTTT. Residues: CATSGQLGSTDTQYF.

V is TRBV20-1 and J is TRBJ2-3, with D perhaps given as TRBD1 or TRBD2 (6 bases each). Germline V gene lookup returns CDR1 DFQATT and CDR2 SNEGSKA (reference sequence). The CDR3 covers 17 residues. V lost 5 bases and J 0 bases, leaving 21 bases between the germline ends. In nucleotides, the CDR3 is TGCAGTGCTCCTGGCGGGGCGAGGGGGGCTAGCACAGATACGCAGTATTTT. Translated, it gives CSAPGGARGASTDTQYF.

Note on this clonotype: As the CDR3 is not closed by the conserved phenylalanine or tryptophan, this likely results from a read error. The J gene is TRBJ2-3, the V gene TRBV3-1; 10 nucleotides line up with TRBD2. Germline values: CDR1 LGHDT, CDR2 YNNKEL (reference sequence). This CDR3 is 17 amino acids long. The CDR3 region has the DNA TGTGCCGGCAGCCATTCCTCCGGGACTAGCGAGGCAGATACGCAGTATTTG. It specifies CAGSHSSGTSEADTQYL.